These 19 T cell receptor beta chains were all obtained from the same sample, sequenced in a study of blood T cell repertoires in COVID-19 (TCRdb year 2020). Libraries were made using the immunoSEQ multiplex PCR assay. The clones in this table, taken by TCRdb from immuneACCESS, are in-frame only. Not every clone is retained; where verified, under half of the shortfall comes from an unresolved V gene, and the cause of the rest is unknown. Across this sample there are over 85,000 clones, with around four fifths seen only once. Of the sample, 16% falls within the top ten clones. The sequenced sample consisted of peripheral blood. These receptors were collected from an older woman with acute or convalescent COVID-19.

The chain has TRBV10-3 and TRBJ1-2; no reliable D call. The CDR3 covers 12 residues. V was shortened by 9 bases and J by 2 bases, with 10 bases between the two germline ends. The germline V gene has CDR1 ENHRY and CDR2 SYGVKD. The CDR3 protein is CAISEKNYGYTF. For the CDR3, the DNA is TGTGCCATATCGGAGAAAAACTATGGCTACACCTTC.

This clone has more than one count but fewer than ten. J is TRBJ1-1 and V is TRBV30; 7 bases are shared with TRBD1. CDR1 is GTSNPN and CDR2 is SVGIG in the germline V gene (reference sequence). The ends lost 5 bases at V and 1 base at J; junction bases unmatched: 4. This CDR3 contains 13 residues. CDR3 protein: CAWAPGGNTEAFF. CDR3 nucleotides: TGTGCCTGGGCGCCAGGGGGGAACACTGAAGCTTTCTTT.

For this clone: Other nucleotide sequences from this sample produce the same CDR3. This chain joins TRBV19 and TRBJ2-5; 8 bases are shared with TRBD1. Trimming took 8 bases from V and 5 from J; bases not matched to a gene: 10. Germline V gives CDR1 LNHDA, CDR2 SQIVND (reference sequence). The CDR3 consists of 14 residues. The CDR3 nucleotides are TGTGCCAGTCGTAAAACAGGGGGTAGCGAGACCCAGTACTTC. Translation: CASRKTGGSETQYF.

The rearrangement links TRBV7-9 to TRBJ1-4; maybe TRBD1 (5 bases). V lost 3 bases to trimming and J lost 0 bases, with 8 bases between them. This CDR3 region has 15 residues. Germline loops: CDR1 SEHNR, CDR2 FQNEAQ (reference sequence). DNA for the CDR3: TGTGCCAGCAGCTTGGGGCTATCAACTAATGAAAAACTGTTTTTT. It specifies CASSLGLSTNEKLFF.

CDR3 bases: TGTGCCAGCAGCCCCGCGGGGGGGCGGAACTATGGCTACACCTTC. Translated: CASSPAGGRNYGYTF. V usage is TRBV7-9 and J usage is TRBJ1-2; tentative D call: TRBD1 (6 bases). The germline gives CDR1 SEHNR, CDR2 FQNEAQ (reference sequence). CDR3 size: 15 residues. V was cut by 5 bases and J by 2 bases, with 15 bases left in between.

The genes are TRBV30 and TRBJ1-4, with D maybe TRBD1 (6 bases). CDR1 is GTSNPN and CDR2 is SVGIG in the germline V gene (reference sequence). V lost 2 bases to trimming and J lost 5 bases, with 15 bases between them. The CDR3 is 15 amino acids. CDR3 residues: CAWSKKGHTNEKLFF. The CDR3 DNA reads TGTGCCTGGAGTAAGAAGGGACACACGAATGAAAAACTGTTTTTT.

CDR3 nucleotides: TGCGCCAGCAGCGTACAGGGGGCTAAGGGTGAGACCCAGTACTTC. Translated: CASSVQGAKGETQYF. The chain combines TRBV5-1 with TRBJ2-5, with 9 bases aligning to TRBD1. This CDR3 spans 15 amino acids. The germline gives CDR1 SGHRS, CDR2 YFSETQ. J was trimmed by 5 bases and V by 4 bases; bases with no gene match: 9.

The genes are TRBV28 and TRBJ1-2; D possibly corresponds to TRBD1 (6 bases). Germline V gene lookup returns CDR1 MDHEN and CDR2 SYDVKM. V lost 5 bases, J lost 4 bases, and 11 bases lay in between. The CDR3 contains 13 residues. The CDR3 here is CASSTGTGYGYTF. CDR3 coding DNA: TGTGCCAGCAGTACAGGGACGGGCTATGGCTACACCTTC.

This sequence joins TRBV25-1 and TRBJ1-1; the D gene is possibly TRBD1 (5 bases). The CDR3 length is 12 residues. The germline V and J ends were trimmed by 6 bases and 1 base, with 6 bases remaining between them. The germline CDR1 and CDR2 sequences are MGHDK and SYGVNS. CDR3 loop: CASSQGNTEAFF. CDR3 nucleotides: TGTGCCAGCAGCCAGGGGAACACTGAAGCTTTCTTT.

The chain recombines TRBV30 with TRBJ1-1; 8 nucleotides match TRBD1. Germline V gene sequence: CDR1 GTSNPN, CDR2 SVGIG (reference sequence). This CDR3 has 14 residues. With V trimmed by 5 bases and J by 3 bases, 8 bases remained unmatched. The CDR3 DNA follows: TGTGCCTGGGGCAAGACAGGGGCGCACACTGAAGCTTTCTTT. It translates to CAWGKTGAHTEAFF.

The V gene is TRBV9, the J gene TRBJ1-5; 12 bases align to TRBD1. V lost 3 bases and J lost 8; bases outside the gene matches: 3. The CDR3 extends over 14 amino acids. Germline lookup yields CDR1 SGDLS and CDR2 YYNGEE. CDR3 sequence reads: CASSGGTGGKPQHF. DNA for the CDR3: TGTGCCAGCAGCGGCGGGACAGGGGGCAAGCCCCAGCATTTT.

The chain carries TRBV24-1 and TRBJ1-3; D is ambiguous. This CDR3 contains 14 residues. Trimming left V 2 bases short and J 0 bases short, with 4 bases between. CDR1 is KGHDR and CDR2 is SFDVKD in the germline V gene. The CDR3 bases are TGTGCCACCAGTGATTCGTACTCTGGAAACACCATATATTTT. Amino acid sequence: CATSDSYSGNTIYF.

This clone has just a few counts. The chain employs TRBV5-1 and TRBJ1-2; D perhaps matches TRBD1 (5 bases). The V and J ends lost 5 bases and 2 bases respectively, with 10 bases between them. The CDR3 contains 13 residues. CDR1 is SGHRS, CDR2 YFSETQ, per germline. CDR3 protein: CASRFDSNYGYTF. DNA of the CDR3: TGCGCCAGCAGATTTGACAGCAACTATGGCTACACCTTC.

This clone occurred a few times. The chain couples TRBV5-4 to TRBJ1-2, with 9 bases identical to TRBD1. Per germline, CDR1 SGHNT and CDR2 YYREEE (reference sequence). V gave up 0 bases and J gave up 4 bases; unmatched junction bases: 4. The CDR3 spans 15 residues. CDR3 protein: CASSLGDRAGYGYTF. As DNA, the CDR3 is TGTGCCAGCAGCTTGGGGGACAGGGCGGGCTATGGCTACACCTTC.

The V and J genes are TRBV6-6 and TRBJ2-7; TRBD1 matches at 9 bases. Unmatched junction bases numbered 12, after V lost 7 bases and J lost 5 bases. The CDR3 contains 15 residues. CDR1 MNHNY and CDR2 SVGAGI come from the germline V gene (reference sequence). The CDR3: CASKAAGTGLDEQYF. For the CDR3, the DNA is TGTGCCAGCAAGGCCGCCGGGACAGGGCTCGACGAGCAGTACTTC.

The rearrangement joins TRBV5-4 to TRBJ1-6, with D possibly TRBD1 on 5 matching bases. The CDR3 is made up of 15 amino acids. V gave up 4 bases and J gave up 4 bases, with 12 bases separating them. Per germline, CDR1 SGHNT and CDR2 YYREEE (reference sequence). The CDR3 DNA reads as TGTGCCAGCAGCCCCCAGACAGCATATAATTCACCCCTCCACTTT. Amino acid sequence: CASSPQTAYNSPLHF.

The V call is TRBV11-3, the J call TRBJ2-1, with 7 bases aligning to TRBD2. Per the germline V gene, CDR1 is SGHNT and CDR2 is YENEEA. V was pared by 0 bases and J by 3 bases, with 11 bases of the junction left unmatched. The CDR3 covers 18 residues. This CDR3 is CASSLDGVGGGNYNEQFF. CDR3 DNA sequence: TGTGCCAGCAGCTTAGATGGAGTAGGCGGGGGAAACTACAATGAGCAGTTCTTC.

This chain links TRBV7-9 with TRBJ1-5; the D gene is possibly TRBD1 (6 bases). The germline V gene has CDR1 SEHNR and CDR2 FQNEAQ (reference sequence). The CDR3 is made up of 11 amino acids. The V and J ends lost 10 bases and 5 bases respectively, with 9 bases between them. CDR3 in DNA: TGTGCCAACCCAGGGGATCAGCCCCAGCATTTT. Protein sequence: CANPGDQPQHF.

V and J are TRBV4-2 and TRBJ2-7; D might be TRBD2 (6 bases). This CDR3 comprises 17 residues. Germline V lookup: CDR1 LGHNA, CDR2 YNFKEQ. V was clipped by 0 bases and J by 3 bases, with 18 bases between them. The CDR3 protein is CASSQDLRAGQRYEQYF. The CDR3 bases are TGTGCCAGCAGCCAAGACTTAAGAGCGGGTCAGCGCTACGAGCAGTACTTC.